Sequencing of this T cell receptor (beta chain) was carried out in a study of shared clonotypes between healthy human individuals. Findings and caveats of the study: The study found lower generation probabilities in non-shared clonotypes than in those shared by all four donors. Among donors, clonotype sharing was expected to be affected by sequencing depth.

A split of CD4+ cells into CD45RA+ naive and CD45RA-negative memory subsets was performed. Sequencing used immunoSEQ multiplex PCR; TCRdb keeps in-frame clones, though not all of them. The sample has 850,000 to 1,200,000 clones; about 75% are singletons. The V segment lost 4 bases and the J segment 7 bases; nucleotides outside the gene matches: 11. CDR1 SGHDT and CDR2 YYEEEE come from the germline V gene. The CDR3 sequence is 16 residues long. This clone was counted a single time. The antigen is unknown. The sequence derives from a man aged 18 to 30 in good health. Source material: memory CD4+ T cells sorted from blood. Subset reported: CD45RA-negative fraction. The chain employs TRBV5-6 and TRBJ2-5, with TRBD1 identical over 12 bases. The CDR3 protein is CASSISGTGGSGTQYF. DNA of the CDR3: TGTGCCAGCAGCATCTCCGGGACAGGGGGCTCTGGGACCCAGTACTTC.